The 25 T cell receptor beta chains reported below all come from one sample, sequenced in a study of T cell changes during pregnancy in multiple sclerosis. Generated by immunoSEQ multiplex PCR, the TCRdb table keeps only in-frame clones and is missing some. The top ten clones hold around 0.4% of a sample with some 140,000 clones, 90% to 96% of them seen once. The sample in question was peripheral blood, obtained after pregnancy. The receptors shown here come from a female donor with multiple sclerosis, enrolled in a pregnancy study.

V and J are TRBV6-1 and TRBJ2-7; the D gene is possibly TRBD2 (6 bases). Germline V lookup: CDR1 MNHNS, CDR2 SASEGT. Trimming took 1 base from V and 0 from J, leaving 16 bases between them. The CDR3 sequence is 17 residues long. CDR3 amino acids: CASSEGYRGASSYEQYF. The CDR3 region has the DNA TGTGCCAGCAGTGAAGGTTACCGCGGGGCATCCTCCTACGAGCAGTACTTC.

The chain is built from TRBV29-1 and TRBJ2-5; D is perhaps TRBD2 (6 bases). The germline V gene encodes CDR1 SQVTM and CDR2 ANQGSEA. This CDR3 comprises 13 residues. V lost 8 bases to trimming and J lost 5 bases, with 18 bases between them. CDR3 DNA sequence: TGCAGCCTCTCCCAGGGAGGTGGTGAGACCCAGTACTTC. It yields the protein CSLSQGGGETQYF.

The chain recombines TRBV28 with TRBJ1-1; D is ambiguous. The ends were cut back, 4 bases at V and 4 bases at J, with 13 bases in the middle. The length of the CDR3 is 14 residues. Germline values: CDR1 MDHEN, CDR2 SYDVKM. CDR3 residues: CASSSSGLGTEAFF. CDR3 bases: TGTGCCAGCAGTTCCTCCGGGTTGGGCACTGAAGCTTTCTTT.

The chain recombines TRBV28 with TRBJ2-1, with 12 bases matching TRBD2. The CDR3 runs to 15 residues. The trim removed 6 bases at V and 5 bases at J, leaving 5 bases unmatched. Germline-derived CDR1 and CDR2 are MDHEN and SYDVKM. The chain's CDR3 is CASRPSGRGNNEQFF. The CDR3 DNA reads as TGTGCCAGCAGACCTAGCGGGAGGGGGAACAATGAGCAGTTCTTC.

This clone was detected only once. The chain uses TRBV4-2 and TRBJ2-2; 7 nucleotides agree with TRBD1. V gave up 3 bases and J gave up 0 bases; unmatched junction bases: 4. The CDR3 covers 16 residues. The germline V gene encodes CDR1 LGHNA and CDR2 YNFKEQ. The CDR3 DNA sequence: TGTGCCAGCAGCCAGACGGACAGGACGAACACCGGGGAGCTGTTTTTT. Translated, it gives CASSQTDRTNTGELFF.

The chain is built from TRBV9 and TRBJ1-1; 9 positions agree with TRBD1. This CDR3 comprises 16 residues. The germline CDR1 and CDR2 sequences are SGDLS and YYNGEE. After removal of 3 bases from V and 4 bases from J, the junction contained 10 bases not matched to a gene. The DNA for the CDR3 is TGTGCCAGCAGCGGGACCCGGGACAGGGTGTTCACTGAAGCTTTCTTT. This sequence encodes CASSGTRDRVFTEAFF.

The chain combines TRBV15 with TRBJ2-7, with D possibly being TRBD1 (6 bases). The CDR3 is 15 amino acids. CDR1 and CDR2 (germline): LNHNV, YYDKDF (reference sequence). V lost 6 bases, J lost 0 bases, and 15 bases lay in between. The chain's CDR3 is CATSLRGTTSYEQYF. In nucleotides, the CDR3 is TGTGCCACCAGTCTCAGGGGCACCACCTCCTACGAGCAGTACTTC. Filled out from reference TRBV15 and TRBJ2-7, the complete variable domain reads DAMVIQNPRYQVTQFGKPVTLSCSQTLNHNVMYWYQQKSSQAPKLLFHYYDKDFNNEADTPDNFQSRRPNTSFCFLDIRSPGLGDTAMYLCATSLRGTTSYEQYFGPGTRLTVT.

This rearrangement joins TRBV11-3 to TRBJ2-3; D gene unclear. The CDR3 is made up of 13 amino acids. Per the germline V gene, CDR1 is SGHNT and CDR2 is YENEEA. Trimming took 4 bases from V and 6 from J, leaving 11 bases between them. CDR3 sequence: CASSSYGEDTQYF. CDR3 sequence (DNA): TGTGCCAGCAGCTCATACGGAGAGGATACGCAGTATTTT.

In this sample, this clone turned up once. This chain joins TRBV19 and TRBJ2-3; possibly TRBD2 for D (6 bases). Germline V CDR1 and CDR2: LNHDA, SQIVND (reference sequence). Trimming stripped 3 bases from V and 2 bases from J, with 12 bases between. The CDR3 extends over 15 amino acids. CDR3 DNA sequence: TGTGCCAGTAGTATGGGGGGATTGAACACAGATACGCAGTATTTT. Its translation is CASSMGGLNTDTQYF.

The chain has TRBV19 and TRBJ1-3; D is ambiguous. The CDR3 runs 14 residues. Germline CDR1 LNHDA, CDR2 SQIVND (reference sequence). Trimming stripped 4 bases from V and 2 bases from J, with 9 bases between. The DNA of the CDR3 is TGTGCCAGTAGTAGGGGAGGACCTGGAAACACCATATATTTT. Translated, it gives CASSRGGPGNTIYF. The complete variable domain, with remaining parts taken from reference TRBV19 and TRBJ1-3, reads DGGITQSPKYLFRKEGQNVTLSCEQNLNHDAMYWYRQDPGQGLRLIYYSQIVNDFQKGDIAEGYSVSREKKESFPLTVTSAQKNPTAFYLCASSRGGPGNTIYFGEGSWLTVV.

V usage is TRBV5-1 and J usage is TRBJ2-1, with 12 bases aligning to TRBD2. Germline CDR1 SGHRS, CDR2 YFSETQ. This CDR3 has 14 residues. After removal of 8 bases from V and 8 bases from J, the junction contained 8 bases not matched to a gene. CDR3 DNA: TGCGCCAGTCGACTAGCGGGAGAGAGTCATGAGCAGTTCTTC. Translating gives CASRLAGESHEQFF.

The chain couples TRBV27 to TRBJ2-2, with D possibly TRBD2 on 5 matching bases. Germline V CDR1 and CDR2: MNHEY, SMNVEV (reference sequence). The V gene lost 1 base and the J gene lost 6 bases, with 9 bases spanning the gap. The CDR3 is 14 amino acids. DNA of the CDR3: TGTGCCAGCAGTTTATTTTGGGAGTCCGGGGAGCTGTTTTTT. Protein product: CASSLFWESGELFF.

The chain joins TRBV9 to TRBJ2-1; 8 bases are shared with TRBD2. V was pared by 0 bases and J by 5 bases, with 4 bases of the junction left unmatched. The germline gives CDR1 SGDLS, CDR2 YYNGEE. CDR3 length: 15 amino acids. The CDR3 nucleotides read TGTGCCAGCAGCGTAGGAGGGACTAGTCACAATGAGCAGTTCTTC. Amino acid sequence: CASSVGGTSHNEQFF.

V and J are TRBV7-9 and TRBJ1-1; the D gene is possibly TRBD1 (6 bases). The germline gives CDR1 SEHNR, CDR2 FQNEAQ (reference sequence). V shed 3 bases and J shed 7 bases, with 21 bases lying between them. This CDR3 is 16 amino acids long. CDR3 sequence (DNA): TGTGCCAGCAGCTTCATAGTCAGGGGAAAAAGGGGTGAAGCTTTCTTT. It specifies CASSFIVRGKRGEAFF.

V gene TRBV5-1 combines with J gene TRBJ2-6; D is ambiguous. CDR1 and CDR2 (germline): SGHRS, YFSETQ. V dropped 0 bases and J dropped 0 bases, with 19 bases sitting between them. The CDR3 spans 20 residues. CDR3 sequence: CASSLAGFGQLNSGANVLTF. CDR3 in DNA: TGCGCCAGCAGCTTGGCCGGTTTTGGGCAGCTAAACTCTGGGGCCAACGTCCTGACTTTC.

The chain has TRBV14 and TRBJ2-5; 10 bases are a match to TRBD1. This CDR3 is 16 amino acids long. Trimming cost V 1 base and J 4 bases; bases outside gene matches: 6. From germline, CDR1 is SGHDN and CDR2 FVKESK. In DNA, the CDR3 is TGTGCCAGCAGCCAAGGACAGGGGGCTGGAGGAGAGACCCAGTACTTC. Protein product: CASSQGQGAGGETQYF. The whole variable domain, filled in from reference TRBV14 and TRBJ2-5, reads EAGVTQFPSHSVIEKGQTVTLRCDPISGHDNLYWYRRVMGKEIKFLLHFVKESKQDESGMPNNRFLAERTGGTYSTLKVQPAELEDSGVYFCASSQGQGAGGETQYFGPGTRLLVL.

The chain joins TRBV5-1 to TRBJ2-7, with a weak D call TRBD1 (6 bases). CDR3 length equals 13 residues. Trimming took 5 bases from V and 3 from J, leaving 12 bases between them. Looked up from germline, CDR1 is SGHRS and CDR2 is YFSETQ. The CDR3: CASRRQEVYEQYF. CDR3 DNA sequence: TGCGCCAGCAGGAGACAGGAGGTCTACGAGCAGTACTTC.

V and J are TRBV28 and TRBJ1-1, with D possibly matching TRBD1 (5 bases). The CDR3 has 13 residues. Per germline, CDR1 MDHEN and CDR2 SYDVKM. Trimming removed 4 bases from V and 8 bases from J, with 14 bases in between. The DNA of the CDR3 is TGTGCCAGCAGTTCCGCCCCGGGGGTAGAAGCTTTCTTT. The encoded protein is CASSSAPGVEAFF.

The gene calls are TRBV6-1 and TRBJ2-7; 10 nucleotides align to TRBD2. Germline CDR1 is MNHNS and CDR2 is SASEGT. This CDR3 spans 16 amino acids. V shed 1 base, J shed 4 bases, and the junction held 7 bases outside the gene matches. CDR3 protein: CASSEVASGRGYEQYF. CDR3 coding DNA: TGTGCCAGCAGTGAAGTGGCTAGCGGGAGAGGTTACGAGCAGTACTTC.

V gene TRBV7-2 combines with J gene TRBJ2-7; D gene unclear. The germline V gene encodes CDR1 SGHTA and CDR2 FQGNSA. The CDR3 sequence is 16 residues long. V gave up 3 bases and J gave up 1 base, with 16 bases separating them. CDR3 sequence reads: CASSFLVSPTSYEQYF. The CDR3 nucleotides read TGTGCCAGCAGCTTCCTAGTTTCCCCCACGTCCTACGAGCAGTACTTC.

The chain uses TRBV14 and TRBJ2-1; 8 positions match TRBD1. Germline CDR1 SGHDN, CDR2 FVKESK. The CDR3 covers 16 residues. V lost 2 bases to trimming and J lost 4 bases; unmatched junction nucleotides: 7. The CDR3 protein is CASSQFRDRPYNEQFF. DNA for the CDR3: TGTGCCAGCAGCCAATTCCGGGACAGGCCTTACAATGAGCAGTTCTTC.

The rearrangement uses TRBV19 and TRBJ2-2; 11 bases match TRBD2. Germline CDR1 LNHDA, CDR2 SQIVND (reference sequence). The CDR3 length is 16 residues. J was trimmed by 3 bases and V by 3 bases; bases with no gene match: 3. CDR3 DNA: TGTGCCAGTAGTATGGGGACTAGCGGATACACCGGGGAGCTGTTTTTT. Its translation: CASSMGTSGYTGELFF.

The rearrangement joins TRBV7-2 to TRBJ2-7, with D tentatively TRBD1 (7 bases). Between the trimmed V and J ends, which lost 3 bases and 2 bases, there was a span of 14 bases. The germline V gene has CDR1 SGHTA and CDR2 FQGNSA. The CDR3 extends over 15 amino acids. The CDR3: CASSFLGGTAYEQYF. CDR3 DNA sequence: TGTGCCAGCAGCTTCTTGGGCGGGACAGCCTACGAGCAGTACTTC.

The rearrangement uses TRBV4-3 and TRBJ2-1; D remains ambiguous. The germline CDR1 and CDR2 sequences are LGHNA and YSLEER. CDR3 size: 17 residues. The V end was cut by 0 bases, the J end by 9 bases, with 21 bases between. In DNA form, the CDR3 reads TGCGCCAGCAGCCAAGATAGGTTGAGACCTGTCGGCGGTGAGCAGTTCTTC. This encodes CASSQDRLRPVGGEQFF.

The V and J genes are TRBV5-8 and TRBJ1-3, with 9 bases aligning to TRBD1. The CDR3 has 13 residues. Germline V gene sequence: CDR1 SGHTS, CDR2 YDEGEE. Unmatched junction bases numbered 8, after V lost 9 bases and J lost 7 bases. The CDR3 nucleotides read TGTGCCACCAGGAGGACAGGGGTCAACACCATATATTTT. It is translated as CATRRTGVNTIYF.